Reported below is one TCR beta chain. This specimen comes from a study of T cells in localized non-small cell lung cancer. The method was immunoSEQ multiplex PCR; TCRdb's version includes in-frame clones alone and lacks a portion of them. The sample lists around 48,000 clones; approximately 77% were seen once. Per the germline V gene, CDR1 is MNHNY and CDR2 is SVGAGI (reference sequence). The CDR3 contains 16 residues. Trimming took 10 bases from V and 0 from J; bases not matched to a gene: 4. This clonotype was obtained from a man aged 35 to 69 with stage I squamous cell lung carcinoma. Sequencing used peripheral blood, obtained before any cancer treatment. The V call is TRBV6-6, the J call TRBJ2-6; TRBD2 matches 12 bases. The CDR3 sequence: CATLTSGGSGANVLTF. The CDR3 DNA reads as TGTGCCACCCTGACTAGCGGGGGCTCTGGGGCCAACGTCCTGACTTTC.